The next 10 T cell receptor beta chains were all read from a single sample in a study of monozygotic twins with inflammatory bowel disease. After re-calling the 5' RACE reads, TCRdb lists one entry per CDR3 protein, DNA absent. This sample lists about 210,000 distinct CDR3 sequences; its ten largest clones have approximately 7.7%. Material: blood. The source is a human donor with ulcerative colitis or Crohn's disease, or a healthy co-twin of an affected twin (not recorded which).

The rearrangement uses TRBV5-1 and TRBJ2-6. Germline CDR1 reads SGHRS; CDR2 reads YFSETQ. CDR3 length: 14 amino acids. This chain's CDR3 is CASSLVAGANVLTF.

The chain is built from TRBV20-1 and TRBJ1-1. This CDR3 has 11 residues. CDR1 and CDR2 (germline): DFQATT, SNEGSKA (reference sequence). CDR3 sequence: CSAREAAEAFF.

The gene calls are TRBV3-1 and TRBJ2-3. The CDR3 runs 14 residues. The germline gives CDR1 LGHDT, CDR2 YNNKEL (reference sequence). The CDR3 here is CASSQVISTDTQYF.

The chain combines TRBV4-1 with TRBJ2-2. There are 14 residues in the CDR3. Germline CDR1 reads MGHRA; CDR2 reads YSYEKL. The CDR3 here is CASSLPSGAGELFF.

This CDR3 is CASSLVTASYEQYF. The genes are TRBV5-1 and TRBJ2-7. The CDR3 runs 14 residues. Germline CDR1 is SGHRS and CDR2 is YFSETQ.

The chain joins TRBV7-2 to TRBJ2-7; absent DNA, TCRdb's TRBD2 call cannot be checked. The CDR3 length is 15 residues. CDR1 SGHTA and CDR2 FQGNSA come from the germline V gene. The CDR3 spells CASSNTGPGTYEQYF.

The genes are TRBV4-2 and TRBJ1-5; there is no DNA to check the TCRdb D call of TRBD1. Germline assignment: CDR1 LGHNA and CDR2 YNFKEQ. The CDR3 is made up of 17 amino acids. CDR3 sequence: CASSQGPQGGSNQPQHF.

This chain connects TRBV4-1 to TRBJ2-1; no DNA is available, so the TRBD2 call from TCRdb remains unchecked. The CDR3 totals 14 residues. The germline gives CDR1 MGHRA, CDR2 YSYEKL. CDR3 sequence: CASSQEKREVEQFF.

The V and J genes are TRBV20-1 and TRBJ2-7; without DNA, the TCRdb call of TRBD1 cannot be checked. Germline V lookup: CDR1 DFQATT, CDR2 SNEGSKA (reference sequence). CDR3 length equals 15 residues. The CDR3 protein is CSARDPGGFLYEQYF.

The chain couples TRBV15 to TRBJ1-4; TCRdb lists TRBD1, though no DNA is available to test this call. The CDR3 has 19 amino acids. CDR1 and CDR2 (germline): LNHNV, YYDKDF (reference sequence). CDR3 sequence reads: CATSRDPRGRAGVMKKLFF. Looking up the rest from reference TRBV15 and TRBJ1-4 gives the full variable domain: DAMVIQNPRYQVTQFGKPVTLSCSQTLNHNVMYWYQQKSSQAPKLLFHYYDKDFNNEADTPDNFQSRRPNTSFCFLDIRSPGLGDTAMYLCATSRDPRGRAGVMKKLFFGSGTQLSVL.